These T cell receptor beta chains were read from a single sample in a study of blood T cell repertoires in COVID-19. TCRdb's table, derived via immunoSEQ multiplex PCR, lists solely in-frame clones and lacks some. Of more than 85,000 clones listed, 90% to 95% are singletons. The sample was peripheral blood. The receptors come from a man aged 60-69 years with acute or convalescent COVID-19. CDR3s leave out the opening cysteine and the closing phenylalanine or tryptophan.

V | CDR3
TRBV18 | ASSPRTANTGELF
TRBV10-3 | AISVSNSYNSPLH
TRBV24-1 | ATSDPNQPQH
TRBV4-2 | ASSQDGTGGYNEQF
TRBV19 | ASSTTQGNYGYT
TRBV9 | ASSVGDSPDNEQF
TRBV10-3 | AISGGGAATNEKLF
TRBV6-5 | ASSYTGGGRTQY
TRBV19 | ASTIGQGGEKLF
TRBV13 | ASSRQGDYGYT
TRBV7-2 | ASSSPTSGYDTQY
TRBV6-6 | AGGSYNEQF
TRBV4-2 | ASSQSAADEETQY
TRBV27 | ASSPMATGGPLYEQF
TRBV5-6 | ASSRDRLTKNIQY
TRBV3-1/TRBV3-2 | ASSRLASTDTQY
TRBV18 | ASSPPAGGGTQY
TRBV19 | ATSRDRVNEQF
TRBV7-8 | ASSLDRGIGELF
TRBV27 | ASSLWGQNIYGYT
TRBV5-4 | ASSFRDREY
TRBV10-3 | AISPGQGLAGGDEQF
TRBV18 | ASSPSSGRGVEQF
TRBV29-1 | SVAGGERYNEQF
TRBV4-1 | ASSQPGINEKLF
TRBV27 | ASSSLQGALYEQY
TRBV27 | ATGVLNTGELF
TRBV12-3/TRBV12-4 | ASAPQGETQY
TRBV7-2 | ASSPSGQGSYEQY
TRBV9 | ASSLLGGVSFSYNEQF
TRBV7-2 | ASSLGRGNTGELF
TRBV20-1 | SASFQLNSYEQY
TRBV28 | ASSRGSNEKLF
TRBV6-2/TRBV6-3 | ASSYSRTGGEKLF
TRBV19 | ASSMGRQNSDTQY
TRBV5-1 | ASSPGQSTGELF
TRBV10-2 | ASSDRDTEAF
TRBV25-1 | ASSKGLAVTYEQY
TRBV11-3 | ASSDRGNYGYT
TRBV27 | ASSLAGAPYEQY
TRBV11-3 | ASSPVPGTSGRPSYEQY
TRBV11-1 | ATQGMNTGELF
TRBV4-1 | ASSKLAGVSGELF
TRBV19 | ASSPREGANHEQY
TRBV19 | ASSIGGGELF
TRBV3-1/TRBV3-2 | ASSQWEKDTQY
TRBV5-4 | ASSLDAGGNTIY
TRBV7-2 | ASTQGGTNEQY
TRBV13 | ASSNSDWQGFTDTQY
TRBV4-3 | ASSQDSGTGAYEQY
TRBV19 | ASSIDLETTEAF
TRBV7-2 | ASSPAPGTGLLLAQY
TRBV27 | ASSSDRGSPLH
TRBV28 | ASSTGTGREAF
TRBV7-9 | ASSLRGLETQY
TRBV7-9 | ASSLGGTGELF
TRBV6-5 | ASSSRQGPGHTQY
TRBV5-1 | ASSLGRGLNQPQH
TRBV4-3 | ASSQGMGGSVQY
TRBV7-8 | ASSSTGAGGAGESYNEQF